The 3 T cell receptor beta chains presented below share a single source sample, sequenced in a study of blood T cell repertoires in COVID-19. TCRdb keeps only in-frame clones here, not all; method: immunoSEQ multiplex PCR. The top ten hold 3.5% of the sample, which has roughly 60,000 clones, approximately 82% seen once. The sample was peripheral blood. The receptors derive from a man aged 60 to 69 with acute or convalescent COVID-19.

V gene TRBV9 combines with J gene TRBJ1-5, with D tentatively TRBD1 (6 bases). The germline CDR1 and CDR2 sequences are SGDLS and YYNGEE. The CDR3 extends over 14 amino acids. V dropped 3 bases and J dropped 6 bases, with 13 bases sitting between them. The CDR3 sequence is CASSEGGAGQPQHF. CDR3 DNA sequence: TGTGCCAGCAGCGAGGGGGGGGCAGGTCAGCCCCAGCATTTT.

The rearrangement joins TRBV12-3 or TRBV12-4 to TRBJ1-4, with D possibly TRBD1 on 6 matching bases. V lost 3 bases and J lost 5, with 7 bases in between. CDR3 length: 13 residues. CDR3 sequence reads: CASSFGQNEKLFF. The CDR3 DNA reads TGTGCCAGCAGTTTCGGACAGAATGAAAAACTGTTTTTT.

This rearrangement joins TRBV15 to TRBJ2-1; 9 bases line up with TRBD2. Germline V gives CDR1 LNHNV, CDR2 YYDKDF (reference sequence). Trimming cost V 5 bases and J 8 bases; bases outside gene matches: 7. CDR3 size: 14 residues. The CDR3 sequence: CATSSGGGVDEQFF. The CDR3 DNA sequence: TGTGCCACCAGCTCGGGCGGGGGGGTAGATGAGCAGTTCTTC.